This TCR beta chain emerged from a study of blood T cell repertoires in COVID-19. Study information: The samples span acute and convalescent COVID-19 from the United States, Italy and Spain. Sample material is recorded as cDNA or gDNA derived from T cells, B-cell-depleted T cells, or PBMCs.

The CDR3 totals 13 residues. V was clipped by 2 bases and J by 14 bases, with 18 bases between them. CDR1 is MNHNS, CDR2 SASEGT, per germline. Authors' data handling: Amplification from reference gene primers served as the basis for estimated nucleated cell counts. Clones were sequenced by immunoSEQ multiplex PCR, and TCRdb holds only the in-frame ones, with some missing. The V and J calls and clone size come from that table; D and trimming were worked out from the DNA. The sample holds 70,000 to 95,000 clones; nearly 95% are singletons and the top ten take around 4%. The receptor was derived from a human donor with active COVID-19. The donor label of this sample is uncertain. The genes are TRBV6-1 and TRBJ1-2, with D perhaps TRBD1 (5 bases). Sequencing was carried out using peripheral blood. The DNA of the CDR3 is TGTGCCAGCAGTGAATGGGGCAGGGAAAGGACGACCTTC. Amino acids: CASSEWGRERTTF.